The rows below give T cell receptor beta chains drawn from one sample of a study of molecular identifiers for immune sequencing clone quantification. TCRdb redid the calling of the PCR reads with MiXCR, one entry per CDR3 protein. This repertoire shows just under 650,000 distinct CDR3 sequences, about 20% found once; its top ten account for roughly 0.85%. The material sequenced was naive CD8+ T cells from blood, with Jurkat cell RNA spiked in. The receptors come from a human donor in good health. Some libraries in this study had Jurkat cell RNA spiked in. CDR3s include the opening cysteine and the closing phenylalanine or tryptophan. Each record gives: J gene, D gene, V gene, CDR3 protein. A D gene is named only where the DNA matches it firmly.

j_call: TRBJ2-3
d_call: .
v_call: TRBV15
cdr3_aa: CATSRLQGWGTDTQYF

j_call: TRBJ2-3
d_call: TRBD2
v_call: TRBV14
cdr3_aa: CASNSGGPGVTQYF

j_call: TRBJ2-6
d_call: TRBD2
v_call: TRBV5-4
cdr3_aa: CASRSWGTSGISGANVLTF

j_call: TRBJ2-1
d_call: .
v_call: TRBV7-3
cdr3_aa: CASSSGSAYNEQFF

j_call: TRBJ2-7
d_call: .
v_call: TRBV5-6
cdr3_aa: CASRSPLGGEQYF

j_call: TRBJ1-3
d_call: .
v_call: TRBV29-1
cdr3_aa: CSVVRDSGNTIYF

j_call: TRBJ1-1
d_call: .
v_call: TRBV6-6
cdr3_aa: CASSYSRDNTEAFF

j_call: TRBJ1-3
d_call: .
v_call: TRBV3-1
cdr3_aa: CASSGTRGDSGNTIYF

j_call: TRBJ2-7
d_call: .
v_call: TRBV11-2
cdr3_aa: CASNFDLTYEQYF

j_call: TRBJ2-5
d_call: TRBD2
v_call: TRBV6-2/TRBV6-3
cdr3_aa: CASSYPGLDATQYF

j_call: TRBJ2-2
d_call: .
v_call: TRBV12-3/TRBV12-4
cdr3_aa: CASSLISWTGELFF

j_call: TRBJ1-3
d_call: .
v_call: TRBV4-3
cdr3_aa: CASSPGGGAAIGNTIYF

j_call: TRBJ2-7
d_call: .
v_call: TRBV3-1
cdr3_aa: CASSQEAQTYEQYF

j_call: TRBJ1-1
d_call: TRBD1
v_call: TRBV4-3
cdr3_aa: CASSQERTGVIAEAFF

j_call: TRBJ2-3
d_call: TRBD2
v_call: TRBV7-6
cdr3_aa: CASSFKSGGGTDTQYF

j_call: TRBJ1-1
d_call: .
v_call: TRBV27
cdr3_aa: CASNLRGGATEAFF

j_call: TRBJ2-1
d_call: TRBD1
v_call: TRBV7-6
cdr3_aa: CASSLGQGGILNEQFF

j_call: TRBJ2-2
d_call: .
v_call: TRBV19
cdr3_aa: CASSMTASEWFGELFF

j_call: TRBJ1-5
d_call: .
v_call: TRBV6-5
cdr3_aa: CASSYSMPGRSWQPQHF

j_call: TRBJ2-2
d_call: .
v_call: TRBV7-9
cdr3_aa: CASSFEGSGELFF

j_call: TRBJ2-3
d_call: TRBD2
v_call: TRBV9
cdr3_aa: CASSVGASGWGTDTQYF

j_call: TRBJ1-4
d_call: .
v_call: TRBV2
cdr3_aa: CASSVWLTTNEKLFF

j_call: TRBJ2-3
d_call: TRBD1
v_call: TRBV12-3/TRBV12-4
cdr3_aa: CASSTGGPADTQYF

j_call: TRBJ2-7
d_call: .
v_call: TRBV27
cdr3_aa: CASRKEPYEQYF

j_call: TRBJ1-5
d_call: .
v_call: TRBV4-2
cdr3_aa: CASSQGTDQPQHF

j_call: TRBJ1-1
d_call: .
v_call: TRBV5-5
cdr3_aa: CASRLTDRYTEAFF

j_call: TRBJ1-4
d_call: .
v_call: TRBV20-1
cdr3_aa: CSAPNWLTNEKLFF

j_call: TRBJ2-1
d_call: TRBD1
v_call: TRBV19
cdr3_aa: CASSLGDSSYNEQFF

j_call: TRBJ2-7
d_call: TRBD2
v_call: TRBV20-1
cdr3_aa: CSARALAGGIGSYEQYF

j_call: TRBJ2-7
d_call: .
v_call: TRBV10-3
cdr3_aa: CAIAFLDYSYEQYF

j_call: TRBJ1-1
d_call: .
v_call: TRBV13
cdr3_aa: CASSLAWSSGTEAFF

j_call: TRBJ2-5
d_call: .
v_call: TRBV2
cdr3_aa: CASSDVPGETQYF

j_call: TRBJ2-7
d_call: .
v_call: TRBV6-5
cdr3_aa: CASRWGATYEQYF

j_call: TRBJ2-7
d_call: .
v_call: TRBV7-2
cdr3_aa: CASAVGGNYYEQYF

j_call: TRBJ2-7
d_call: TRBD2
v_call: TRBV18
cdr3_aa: CASSRTLAGSESYEQYF

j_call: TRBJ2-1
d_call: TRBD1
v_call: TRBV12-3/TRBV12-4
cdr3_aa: CATIRDRVNEQFF

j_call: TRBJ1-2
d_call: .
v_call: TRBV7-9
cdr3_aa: CASSEAWENYGYTF